The 10 T cell receptor beta chains below come from one sample, sequenced in a study of tumor-infiltrating lymphocytes in primary liver carcinoma. Both RNA and DNA were isolated together from approximately 22-30 mg of bulk tissue that had not been sorted. Synthesis of TCR beta cDNA was carried out from 500 ng total RNA with a constant-region primer. Each TCR beta library was derived from three nested multiplex PCR rounds that employed slightly modified ARM-PCR. Investigators reported that the first two PCR rounds, at 9 to 11 cycles each, used TRBV1-TRBV30 forward primers with a C-beta reverse primer. Each CDR3 protein is one row after TCRdb ran MiXCR on the multiplex PCR reads. The sample lists fewer than 250,000 distinct CDR3 sequences; 85% were seen once. Sequenced material: tumor tissue from primary liver carcinoma. The receptors here all came from a middle-aged man with primary liver carcinoma and hepatitis B virus infection.

Concerning this clonotype: Mismatch with germline at one junction end may stem from a read error. This sequence joins TRBV6-1 and TRBJ2-1, with 10 bases that match TRBD1. CDR1 and CDR2 from the germline V gene are MNHNS and SASEGT. The CDR3 has 15 amino acids. CDR3 DNA sequence: TGTACCAGCAGCGAGGGGACAGGGGAATCCAATGAGCAGTTCTTC. Amino acid sequence: CTSSEGTGESNEQFF.

To note about this clonotype: Germline is not matched at one junction end, which may reflect a read error. The CDR3 bases are TGTGTCAGCCAGGAACTAGCGGGTTTTCGGCGAGATACGCAGTATTTT. Encoded protein: CVSQELAGFRRDTQYF. The chain has TRBV27 and TRBJ2-3; 9 bases line up with TRBD2. CDR1 is MNHEY and CDR2 is SMNVEV in the germline V gene (reference sequence). This CDR3 is 16 amino acids long.

The chain employs TRBV10-3 and TRBJ1-4; D gene ambiguous. This CDR3 comprises 13 residues. V was trimmed by 3 bases and J by 8 bases, leaving 10 bases between them. Looked up from germline, CDR1 is ENHRY and CDR2 is SYGVKD. The CDR3 DNA sequence: TGTGCCATCAGTGACCACCTTAGGGAAAAACTGTTTTTT. Translating gives CAISDHLREKLFF.

This rearrangement joins TRBV29-1 to TRBJ2-5; D possibly corresponds to TRBD2 (5 bases). The CDR3 contains 15 residues. The germline gives CDR1 SQVTM, CDR2 ANQGSEA. Between the trimmed V and J ends, which lost 5 bases and 4 bases, there was a span of 20 bases. CDR3 region: CSVRISGSWPETQYF. CDR3 nucleotide sequence: TGCAGCGTTCGGATTAGTGGGAGTTGGCCAGAGACCCAGTACTTC.

This clonotype was observed once. The conserved final phenylalanine or tryptophan is absent from the CDR3, which likely points to a read error. The DNA is left out, because the CDR3 cannot be placed on it with certainty; the CDR3 is given as TCRdb lists it. This chain joins TRBV6-2 or TRBV6-3 and TRBJ1-1; the D call of TRBD1 is as the table states it, not checked on the DNA. Germline lookup yields CDR1 MNHEY and CDR2 SVGEGT. The CDR3 spans 12 residues, counting both ends. CDR3 sequence reads: CVSGTRNTEAYS.

V gene TRBV10-3 combines with J gene TRBJ1-1; D unclear. Germline loops: CDR1 ENHRY, CDR2 SYGVKD. This CDR3 comprises 14 residues. Trimming shortened V by 2 bases and J by 7 bases, and 14 bases separated the two germline ends. The CDR3 sequence: CAISERETSIEAFF. The CDR3 DNA sequence: TGTGCCATCAGTGAGCGGGAAACCAGCATTGAAGCTTTCTTT.

This clonotype was seen more than once but under ten times. With a much larger clone just one base away, this may be a read error. The V call is TRBV6-1, the J call TRBJ2-2; 10 bases are shared with TRBD1. Germline loops: CDR1 MNHNS, CDR2 SASEGT. The CDR3 totals 16 residues. The CDR3 sequence is CVSSEAPGQGTGELFF. DNA for the CDR3: TGTGTCAGCAGTGAAGCTCCGGGACAGGGGACCGGGGAGCTGTTTTTT.

This clonotype was recorded only once. V gene TRBV29-1 combines with J gene TRBJ2-5, with 7 bases that match TRBD1. Germline loops: CDR1 SQVTM, CDR2 ANQGSEA. The CDR3 loop spans 15 amino acids. J gave up 9 bases and V 6 bases, and 19 bases lay outside the gene matches. The CDR3 coding sequence is TGCAGCGTCCGAGTCCCGGGACAGTGGATTGAGGCCCAGTACTTC. This gives the protein CSVRVPGQWIEAQYF.

As regards this clonotype: Its ends do not fully match the called genes, so a read error is possible. The chain couples TRBV6-2 or TRBV6-3 to TRBJ2-1; 7 bases agree with TRBD1. The V gene's germline CDR1 is MNHEY and CDR2 SVGEGT. This CDR3 has 16 residues. This CDR3 is CASGGQVLSSYNEQYF. The DNA of the CDR3 is TGTGCCAGCGGCGGACAGGTCCTTAGCTCCTACAATGAGCAGTATTTC.

The rearrangement uses TRBV7-9 and TRBJ2-1; D is uncertain. Germline CDR1 reads SEHNR; CDR2 reads FQNEAQ (reference sequence). The CDR3 spans 15 residues. V lost 6 bases to trimming and J lost 7 bases, with 19 bases between them. CDR3 sequence: CASSESLSENNEQFF. DNA of the CDR3: TGTGCCAGCAGTGAAAGTTTATCGGAAAATAATGAGCAGTTCTTC. The full variable domain, with the rest looked up from reference TRBV7-9 and TRBJ2-1, is DTGVSQNPRHKITKRGQNVTFRCDPISEHNRLYWYRQTLGQGPEFLTYFQNEAQLEKSRLLSDRFSAERPKGSFSTLEIQRTEQGDSAMYLCASSESLSENNEQFFGPGTRLTVL.